This T cell receptor (beta chain) was observed in a study of beta chain features in type 1 diabetes. CDR1 is SGHTA, CDR2 FQGNSA, per germline. CDR3 length: 15 residues. J lost 5 bases, V lost 1 base, and 5 bases had no gene match. Heparinised blood was drawn once per donor, averaging approximately 100 mL. To note about this clone: What it binds is unknown.

Findings of the study overall: The study found moderately but significantly shorter TCRB CDR3s in all four CD4+ subsets of Type 1 diabetes patients. The naive, central memory and Treg TCRB repertoires of patients appeared to be more similar to one another than those of healthy donors.

Sequencing targeted expressed TCRB transcripts, as all isolated RNA had been reverse transcribed. This table comes from immunoSEQ multiplex PCR, and its TCRdb copy is limited to in-frame clones, with some not included. Of 300,000 or so clones detected, 13% appear once; the ten largest clones hold about 0.015%. Material: naive CD4+ T cells from blood. The clonotype was recovered from a woman aged 18-30 years with type 1 diabetes. The rearrangement links TRBV7-2 to TRBJ2-3, with 8 bases lining up with TRBD2. CDR3 sequence: CASSLVTGGLDTQYF. The CDR3, as DNA: TGTGCCAGCAGCTTAGTGACGGGAGGGCTAGATACGCAGTATTTT.